This is a list of T cell receptor beta chains from one sample in a study of blood T cell repertoires in COVID-19. The protocol was immunoSEQ multiplex PCR, while the TCRdb copy is restricted to in-frame clones and leaves out a portion. There are more than 200,000 clones in the sample; roughly 84% occur only once, and approximately 7.3% lies in the top ten. The sample was PBMCs or T cells enriched from blood (not recorded which). The source is a man under 40 in a cohort exposed to, infected with or recovered from COVID-19 (not recorded which). Both conserved end residues are part of each CDR3. D genes are given only for firm matches. Not all rows give a size; the values are once, few, many and, for expanded clones, a class.

DNA | CDR3 | size | D | J | V
TGTGCCAGCAGCACCGGGGGGCGAGGCTACACCTTC | CASSTGGRGYTF | . | . | TRBJ1-2 | TRBV27
TGCAGCGGAAAGACAGGGTTCAGGGACACCGGGGAGCTGTTTTTT | CSGKTGFRDTGELFF | . | TRBD1 | TRBJ2-2 | TRBV29-1
TGTGCCAGCAGCTGGACCGGGACAGGGGATAATTCACCCCTCCACTTT | CASSWTGTGDNSPLHF | . | TRBD1 | TRBJ1-6 | TRBV13
TGTGCCAGCAGCGTAGTGTCAGGGAGGACGGAGACCCAGTACTTC | CASSVVSGRTETQYF | . | . | TRBJ2-5 | TRBV9
TGTGCCAGCAGCCTTTTAGCGATCTCCTACAATGAGCAGTTCTTC | CASSLLAISYNEQFF | once | . | TRBJ2-1 | TRBV11-2
TGTGCCACCAGCAGAGATCGGGGGTCGCAAGAGACCCAGTACTTC | CATSRDRGSQETQYF | . | . | TRBJ2-5 | TRBV15
TGTGCCAGCGCCACCCGAGGAGGGAGTAGAAACATTCAGTACTTC | CASATRGGSRNIQYF | . | . | TRBJ2-4 | TRBV27
TGTGCCTCCTCGCCCCGCGGGGCCTACGAGCAGTACTTC | CASSPRGAYEQYF | . | . | TRBJ2-7 | TRBV9
TGTGCCAGCAGTGAATCGGCTAGCGGGATCCAAGAGACCCAGTACTTC | CASSESASGIQETQYF | . | TRBD2 | TRBJ2-5 | TRBV2
TGTGCCAGCAGGCCCACTAGCGCCTTCTACGAGCAGTACTTC | CASRPTSAFYEQYF | few | TRBD2 | TRBJ2-7 | TRBV2
TGTGCCAGCAGTTGGACAGGGGACTCTGGAAACACCATATATTTT | CASSWTGDSGNTIYF | . | TRBD1 | TRBJ1-3 | TRBV28
TGTGCCAGCAGCCATGGGACTAGCGGGAGAACAGATACGCAGTATTTT | CASSHGTSGRTDTQYF | . | TRBD2 | TRBJ2-3 | TRBV7-9
TGTGCCAGTAGTGTCGACAGGGGGCAAGCGCCCCAGCATTTT | CASSVDRGQAPQHF | . | TRBD1 | TRBJ1-5 | TRBV19
TGTGCCAGCAGCTCTACCACCAGGGGGCAACGGGGGCCAACTAATGAAAAACTGTTTTTT | CASSSTTRGQRGPTNEKLFF | . | TRBD1 | TRBJ1-4 | TRBV7-6
TGCGCCAGCAGCCGGGATGGGACAGGGAACTACGAGCAGTACTTC | CASSRDGTGNYEQYF | . | TRBD1 | TRBJ2-7 | TRBV5-1
TGCGCCAGCAGCACGGGACTAGCGGGAGTTAACACCGGGGAGCTGTTTTTT | CASSTGLAGVNTGELFF | . | TRBD2 | TRBJ2-2 | TRBV5-1
TGTGCCAGCAGCTCTGTAAGACCTCGGGAAGAGCAGTACTTC | CASSSVRPREEQYF | . | . | TRBJ2-7 | TRBV27
TGTGCCAGCAGCTTAGCCGAGTTAGCGGGAGTTGGTGAGCAGTTCTTC | CASSLAELAGVGEQFF | . | TRBD2 | TRBJ2-1 | TRBV7-6
TGTGCCAGCAGTAATCCTAAGGGGCTTTGGGATAATAATTCACCCCTCCACTTT | CASSNPKGLWDNNSPLHF | . | . | TRBJ1-6 | TRBV27
TGTGCCAGCAGCTTAGGGACAGTCGGGGGCGTGAACACTGAAGCTTTCTTT | CASSLGTVGGVNTEAFF | many | TRBD1 | TRBJ1-1 | TRBV5-4
TGTGCCTGGAGTGTTAAGGGCCTCTCTAGCGGGAGGGTCTCCTACGAGCAGTACTTC | CAWSVKGLSSGRVSYEQYF | . | TRBD2 | TRBJ2-7 | TRBV30
TGTGCCAGCAGTCCCTTTACACGCAGCACAGATACGCAGTATTTT | CASSPFTRSTDTQYF | . | . | TRBJ2-3 | TRBV28
TGTGCCAGCAGTGAGACCGGGACTCGGGTAGGTCAGCCCCAGCATTTT | CASSETGTRVGQPQHF | . | . | TRBJ1-5 | TRBV6-1
TGTGCCAGCAGTTATGACATCAACTACGAGCAGTACTTC | CASSYDINYEQYF | . | . | TRBJ2-7 | TRBV6-5
TGTGCCAGCAGCGTAGGACTAGCGGGAGTAGTAGAGGAGCAGTTCTTC | CASSVGLAGVVEEQFF | . | TRBD2 | TRBJ2-1 | TRBV9
TGTGCCAGCAGTCCGGACAGGGTGATCGAAGATGGCTACACCTTC | CASSPDRVIEDGYTF | . | TRBD1 | TRBJ1-2 | TRBV27
TGTGCCAGCAGCCCTCCCGGGACAGGGCGAACCTACGAGCAGTACTTC | CASSPPGTGRTYEQYF | . | TRBD1 | TRBJ2-7 | TRBV7-9
TGTGCCAGCTCACCACCACCCTGGGACGGTGGACTAGCGGGAGTTCACGAGCAGTACTTC | CASSPPPWDGGLAGVHEQYF | . | TRBD2 | TRBJ2-7 | TRBV18
TGTGCCAGCAGTGTCCTTGTCGGAGATACGCAGTATTTT | CASSVLVGDTQYF | once | . | TRBJ2-3 | TRBV2
TGTGCCAGCAGTTTATGGACAGGGGGCAAGAATGAGCAGTTCTTC | CASSLWTGGKNEQFF | . | TRBD1 | TRBJ2-1 | TRBV28
TGTGCCAGCAGTCGAGAAATGAACACTGAAGCTTTCTTT | CASSREMNTEAFF | . | . | TRBJ1-1 | TRBV5-5
TGTGCCAGCAGTGATACTAGCGGGAGGATAAATGAGCAGTTCTTC | CASSDTSGRINEQFF | . | TRBD2 | TRBJ2-1 | TRBV28
TGTGCCAGCAGCTGGGTAGGGGACCGGGGAGGATATGAGCAGTTCTTC | CASSWVGDRGGYEQFF | . | . | TRBJ2-1 | TRBV28
TGTGCCAGCAGTTCAGGACAGGCCGGCGAGCAGTACTTC | CASSSGQAGEQYF | once | TRBD1 | TRBJ2-7 | TRBV28
TGTGCCAGCAGCCCACCGGGACTCTCCTACGAGCAGTACTTC | CASSPPGLSYEQYF | . | . | TRBJ2-7 | TRBV13
TGTGCCAGCAGCCCTGGACAGGGGTTCTCCTACGAGCAGTACTTC | CASSPGQGFSYEQYF | . | TRBD1 | TRBJ2-7 | TRBV7-3
TGTGCCAGCATCCTCACTCTTTGGACTCAATCCTACGAGCAGTACTTC | CASILTLWTQSYEQYF | . | . | TRBJ2-7 | TRBV5-4
TGTGCCAGCAGTGAAGGTAGACAGGTGACGCGTGGCTACACCTTC | CASSEGRQVTRGYTF | . | . | TRBJ1-2 | TRBV6-1
TGTGCCAGCAGTGAAACTGTGGGACAGTCCGAGCAGTACTTC | CASSETVGQSEQYF | . | TRBD1 | TRBJ2-7 | TRBV6-1
TGTGCCAGCAGCTCCCGGACAGGGGGACAAGATACGCAGTATTTT | CASSSRTGGQDTQYF | . | TRBD1 | TRBJ2-3 | TRBV11-2
TGTGCCAGCAGCTTCGGGACAGGGCTCTCTGGGGCCAACGTCCTGACTTTC | CASSFGTGLSGANVLTF | . | TRBD1 | TRBJ2-6 | TRBV11-2
TGTGCCACCAGTGATTGGATAACGACAGGTACCACCGGGGAGCTGTTTTTT | CATSDWITTGTTGELFF | few | . | TRBJ2-2 | TRBV24-1
TGTGCCAGCAGCCCCGGGACAGAGATCGGTGGCTACACCTTC | CASSPGTEIGGYTF | . | TRBD1 | TRBJ1-2 | TRBV14
TGTGCCAGCAGCTTCCAGGGGGTGTTACGGGAGCAGTACTTC | CASSFQGVLREQYF | once | TRBD1 | TRBJ2-7 | TRBV7-9
TGTGCCAGCAGTACAACCGGGACAGGGGCTGGATCACCCCTCCACTTT | CASSTTGTGAGSPLHF | . | TRBD1 | TRBJ1-6 | TRBV6-6